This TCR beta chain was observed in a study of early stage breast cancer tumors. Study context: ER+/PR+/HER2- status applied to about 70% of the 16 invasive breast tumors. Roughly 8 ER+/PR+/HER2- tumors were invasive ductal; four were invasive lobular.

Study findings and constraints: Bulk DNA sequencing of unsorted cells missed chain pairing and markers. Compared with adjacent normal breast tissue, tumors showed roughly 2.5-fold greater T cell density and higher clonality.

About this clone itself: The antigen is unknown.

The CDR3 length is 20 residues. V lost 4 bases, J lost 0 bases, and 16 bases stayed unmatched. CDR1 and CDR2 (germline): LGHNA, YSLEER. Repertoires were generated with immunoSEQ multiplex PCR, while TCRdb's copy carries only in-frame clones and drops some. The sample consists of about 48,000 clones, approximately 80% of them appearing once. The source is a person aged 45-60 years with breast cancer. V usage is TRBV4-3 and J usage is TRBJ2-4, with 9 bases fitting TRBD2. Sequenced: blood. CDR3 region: CASSPRPRGGGAAAKNIQYF. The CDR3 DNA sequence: TGCGCCAGCAGCCCCCGACCCAGAGGCGGGGGGGCCGCAGCCAAAAACATTCAGTACTTC.